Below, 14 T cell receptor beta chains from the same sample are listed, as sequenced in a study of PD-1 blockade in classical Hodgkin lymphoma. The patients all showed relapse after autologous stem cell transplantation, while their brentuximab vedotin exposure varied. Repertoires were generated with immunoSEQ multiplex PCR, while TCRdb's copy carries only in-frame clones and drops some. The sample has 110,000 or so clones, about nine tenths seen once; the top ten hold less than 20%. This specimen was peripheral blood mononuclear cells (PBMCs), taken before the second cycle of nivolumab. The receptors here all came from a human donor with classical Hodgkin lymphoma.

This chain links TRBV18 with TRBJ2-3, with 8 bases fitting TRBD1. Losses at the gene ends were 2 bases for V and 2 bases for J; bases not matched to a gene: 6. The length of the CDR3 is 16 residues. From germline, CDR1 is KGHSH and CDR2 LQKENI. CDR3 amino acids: CASSPRTGSVTDTQYF. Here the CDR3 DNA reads TGTGCCAGCTCACCAAGGACAGGGAGTGTCACAGATACGCAGTATTTT.

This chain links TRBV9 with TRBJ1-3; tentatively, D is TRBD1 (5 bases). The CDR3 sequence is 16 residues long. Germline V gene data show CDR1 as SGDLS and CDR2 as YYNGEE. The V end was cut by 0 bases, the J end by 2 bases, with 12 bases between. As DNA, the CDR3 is TGTGCCAGCAGCGTAGAACCAACAGGAACTGGAAACACCATATATTTT. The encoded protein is CASSVEPTGTGNTIYF.

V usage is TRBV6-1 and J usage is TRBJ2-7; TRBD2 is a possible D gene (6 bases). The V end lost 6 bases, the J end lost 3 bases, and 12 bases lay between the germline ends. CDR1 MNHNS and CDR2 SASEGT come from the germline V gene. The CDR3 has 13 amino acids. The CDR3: CASRGIADYEQYF. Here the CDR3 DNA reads TGTGCCAGCAGAGGAATAGCGGACTACGAGCAGTACTTC.

CDR3 sequence reads: CASRTIRQGNTEAFF. CDR3 nucleotides: TGTGCCAGCAGAACCATTAGACAGGGTAACACTGAAGCTTTCTTT. V gene TRBV6-5 combines with J gene TRBJ1-1, with 7 bases matching TRBD1. The CDR3 length is 15 residues. Germline assignment: CDR1 MNHEY and CDR2 SVGAGI. V trimming: 6 bases; J trimming: 2 bases; junction bases outside the gene matches: 9.

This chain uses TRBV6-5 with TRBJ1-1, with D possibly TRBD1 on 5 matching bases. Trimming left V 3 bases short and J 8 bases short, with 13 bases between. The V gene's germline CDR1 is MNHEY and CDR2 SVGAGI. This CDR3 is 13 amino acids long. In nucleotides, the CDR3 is TGTGCCAGCAGTTATTTCTTGGGGCTGGAAGCTTTCTTT. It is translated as CASSYFLGLEAFF.

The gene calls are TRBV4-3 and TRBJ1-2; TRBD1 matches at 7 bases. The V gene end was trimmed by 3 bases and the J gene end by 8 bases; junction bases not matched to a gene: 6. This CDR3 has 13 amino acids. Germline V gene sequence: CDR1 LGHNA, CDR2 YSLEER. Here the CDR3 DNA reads TGCGCCAGCAGCCATGAGGGGGCTTTCGGCTACACCTTC. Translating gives CASSHEGAFGYTF.

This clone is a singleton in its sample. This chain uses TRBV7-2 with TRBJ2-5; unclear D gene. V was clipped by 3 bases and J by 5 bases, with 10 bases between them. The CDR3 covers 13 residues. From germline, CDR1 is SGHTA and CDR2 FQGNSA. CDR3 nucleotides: TGTGCCAGCAGCTTCGGCGTAGTCGAGACCCAGTACTTC. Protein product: CASSFGVVETQYF.

CDR3 coding DNA: TGTGCCAGCAGTCCAGGCCATGGCTACACCTTC. As protein: CASSPGHGYTF. This chain links TRBV6-5 with TRBJ1-2; D call uncertain. This CDR3 has 11 residues. In germline, CDR1 is MNHEY, CDR2 SVGAGI. Trimming took off 5 bases at V and 6 bases at J, with 7 bases between the two ends.

The CDR3 DNA reads as TGTGCCACCAGCTCCGGGACAGGGGGTTGGGAGCAGTACTTC. Translating it yields CATSSGTGGWEQYF. The chain employs TRBV15 and TRBJ2-7; 11 nucleotides align to TRBD1. The ends lost 5 bases at V and 7 bases at J; junction bases unmatched: 7. Per the germline V gene, CDR1 is LNHNV and CDR2 is YYDKDF (reference sequence). The CDR3 has 14 amino acids. Drawing the rest from reference TRBV15 and TRBJ2-7, the complete variable domain is DAMVIQNPRYQVTQFGKPVTLSCSQTLNHNVMYWYQQKSSQAPKLLFHYYDKDFNNEADTPDNFQSRRPNTSFCFLDIRSPGLGDTAMYLCATSSGTGGWEQYFGPGTRLTVT.

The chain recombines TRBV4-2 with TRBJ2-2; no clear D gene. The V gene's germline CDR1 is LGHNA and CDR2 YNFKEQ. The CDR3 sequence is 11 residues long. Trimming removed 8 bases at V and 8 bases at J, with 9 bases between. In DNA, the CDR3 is TGTGCCAGCCTCTGGGATGGGGAGCTGTTTTTT. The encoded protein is CASLWDGELFF.

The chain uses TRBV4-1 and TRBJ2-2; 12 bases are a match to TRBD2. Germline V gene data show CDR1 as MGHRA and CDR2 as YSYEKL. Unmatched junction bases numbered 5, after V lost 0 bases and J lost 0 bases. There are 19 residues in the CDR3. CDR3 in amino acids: CASSQETSGSTANTGELFF. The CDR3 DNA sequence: TGCGCCAGCAGCCAAGAGACTAGCGGGAGTACGGCGAACACCGGGGAGCTGTTTTTT.

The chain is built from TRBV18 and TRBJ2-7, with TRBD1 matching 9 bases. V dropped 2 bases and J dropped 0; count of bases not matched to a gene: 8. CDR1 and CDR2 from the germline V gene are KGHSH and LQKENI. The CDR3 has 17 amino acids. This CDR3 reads CASSPGVGTGSSYEQYF. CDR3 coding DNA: TGTGCCAGCTCACCAGGGGTAGGGACAGGGAGCTCCTACGAGCAGTACTTC.

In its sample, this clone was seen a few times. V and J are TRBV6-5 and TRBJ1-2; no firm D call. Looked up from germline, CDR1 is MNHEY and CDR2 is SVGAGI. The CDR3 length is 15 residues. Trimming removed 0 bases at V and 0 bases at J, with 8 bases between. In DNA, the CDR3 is TGTGCCAGCAGTTACTCGGGGTATTCTAACTATGGCTACACCTTC. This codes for CASSYSGYSNYGYTF.

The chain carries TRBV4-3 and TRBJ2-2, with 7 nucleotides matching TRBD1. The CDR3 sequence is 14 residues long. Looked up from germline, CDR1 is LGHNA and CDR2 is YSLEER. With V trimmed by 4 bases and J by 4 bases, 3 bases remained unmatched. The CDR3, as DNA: TGCGCCAGCAGCCTCGGGACAGCCACCGGGGAGCTGTTTTTT. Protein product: CASSLGTATGELFF.